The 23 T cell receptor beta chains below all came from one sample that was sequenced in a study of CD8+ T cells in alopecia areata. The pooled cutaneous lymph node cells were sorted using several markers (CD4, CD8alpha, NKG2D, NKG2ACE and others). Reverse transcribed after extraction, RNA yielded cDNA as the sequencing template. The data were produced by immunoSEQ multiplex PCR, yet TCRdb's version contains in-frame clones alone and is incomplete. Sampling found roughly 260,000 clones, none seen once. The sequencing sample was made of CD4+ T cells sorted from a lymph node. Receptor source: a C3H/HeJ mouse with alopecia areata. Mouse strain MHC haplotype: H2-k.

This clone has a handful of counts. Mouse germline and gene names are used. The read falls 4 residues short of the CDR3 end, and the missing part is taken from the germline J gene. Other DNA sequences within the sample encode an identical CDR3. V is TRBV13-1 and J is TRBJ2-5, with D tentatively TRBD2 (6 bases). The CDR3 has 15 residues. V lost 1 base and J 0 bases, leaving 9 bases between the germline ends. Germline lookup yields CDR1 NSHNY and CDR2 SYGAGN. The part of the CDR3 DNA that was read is TGTGCCAGCAGTGATCTCTGGGGTAACCAAGAC. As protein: CASSDLWGNQD. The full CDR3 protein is CASSDLWGNQDTQYF.

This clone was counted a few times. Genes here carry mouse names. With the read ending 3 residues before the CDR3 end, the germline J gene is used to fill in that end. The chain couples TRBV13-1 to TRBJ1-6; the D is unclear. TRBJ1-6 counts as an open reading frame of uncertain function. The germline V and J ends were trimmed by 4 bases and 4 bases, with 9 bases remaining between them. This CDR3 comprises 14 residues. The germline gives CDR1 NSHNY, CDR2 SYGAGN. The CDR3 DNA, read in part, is TGTGCCAGCAGTCGAACAGAATATAATTCGCCC. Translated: CASSRTEYNSP. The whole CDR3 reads CASSRTEYNSPLYF.

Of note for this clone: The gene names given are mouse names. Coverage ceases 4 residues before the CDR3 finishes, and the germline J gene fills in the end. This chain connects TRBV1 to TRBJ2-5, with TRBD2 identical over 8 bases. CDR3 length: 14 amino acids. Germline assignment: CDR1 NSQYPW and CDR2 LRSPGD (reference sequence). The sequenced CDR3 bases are TGCACCTGCAGTGCAGGGGGGGGCTTGGAC. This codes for CTCSAGGGLD. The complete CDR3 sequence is CTCSAGGGLDTQYF.

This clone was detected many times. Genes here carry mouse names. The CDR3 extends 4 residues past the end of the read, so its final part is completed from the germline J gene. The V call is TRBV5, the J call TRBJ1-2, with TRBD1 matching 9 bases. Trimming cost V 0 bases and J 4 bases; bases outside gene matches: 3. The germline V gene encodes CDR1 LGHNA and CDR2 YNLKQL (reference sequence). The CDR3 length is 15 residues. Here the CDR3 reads CASSQEGQGFSDYTF. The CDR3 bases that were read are TGTGCCAGCAGCCAAGAAGGACAGGGGTTCTCC.

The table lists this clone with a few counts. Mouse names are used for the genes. Incomplete CDR3 DNA: TGTGCCAGCAGTAAACAGCATGCAAACTCC. Amino acid sequence: CASSKQHANS. The entire CDR3 protein is CASSKQHANSDYTF. This chain links TRBV19 with TRBJ1-2; no definite D call. The read gets to within 4 residues of the CDR3 end, and the germline J gene fills in the rest. The CDR3 extends over 14 amino acids. V gave up 3 bases and J gave up 0 bases, with 9 bases separating them. Germline CDR1 and CDR2: FNHDT and SITEND (reference sequence).

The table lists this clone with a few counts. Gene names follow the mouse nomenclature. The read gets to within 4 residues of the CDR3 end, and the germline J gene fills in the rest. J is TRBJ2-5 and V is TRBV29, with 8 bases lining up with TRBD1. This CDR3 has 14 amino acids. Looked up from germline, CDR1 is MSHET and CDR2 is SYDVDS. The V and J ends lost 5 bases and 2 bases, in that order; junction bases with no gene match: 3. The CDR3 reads CASSQDRAQDTQYF. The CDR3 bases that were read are TGTGCTAGCAGTCAGGACAGGGCCCAAGAC.

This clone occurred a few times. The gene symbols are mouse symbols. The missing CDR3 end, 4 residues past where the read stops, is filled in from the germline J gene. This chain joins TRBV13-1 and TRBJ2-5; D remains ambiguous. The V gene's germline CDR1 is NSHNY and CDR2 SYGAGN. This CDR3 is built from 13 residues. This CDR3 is CASSAPPRDTQYF. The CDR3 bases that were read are TGTGCCAGCAGTGCCCCCCCGAGGGAC.

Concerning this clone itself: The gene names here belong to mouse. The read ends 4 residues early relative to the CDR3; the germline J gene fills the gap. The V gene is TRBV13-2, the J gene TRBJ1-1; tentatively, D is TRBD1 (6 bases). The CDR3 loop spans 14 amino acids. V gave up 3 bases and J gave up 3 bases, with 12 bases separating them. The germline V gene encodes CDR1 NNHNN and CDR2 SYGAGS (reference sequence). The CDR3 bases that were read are TGTGCCAGCGGTGCCCCGGGACAATACACA. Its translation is CASGAPGQYT. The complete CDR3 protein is CASGAPGQYTEVFF.

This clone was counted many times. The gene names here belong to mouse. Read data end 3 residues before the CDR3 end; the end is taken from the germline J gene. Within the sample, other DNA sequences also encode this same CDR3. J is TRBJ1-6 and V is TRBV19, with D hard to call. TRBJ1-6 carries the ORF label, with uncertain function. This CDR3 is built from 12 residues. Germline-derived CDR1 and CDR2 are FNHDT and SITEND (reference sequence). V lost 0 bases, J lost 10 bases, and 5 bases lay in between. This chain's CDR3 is CASSIGGSPLYF. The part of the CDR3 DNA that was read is TGTGCCAGCAGTATAGGAGGGTCGCCC.

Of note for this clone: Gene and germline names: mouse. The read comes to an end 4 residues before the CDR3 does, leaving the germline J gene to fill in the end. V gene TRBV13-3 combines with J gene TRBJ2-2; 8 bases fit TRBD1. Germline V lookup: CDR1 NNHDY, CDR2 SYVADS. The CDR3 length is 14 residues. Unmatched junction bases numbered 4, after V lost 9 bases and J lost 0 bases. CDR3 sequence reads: CATRQGPNTGQLYF. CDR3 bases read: TGTGCCACAAGACAGGGGCCAAACACCGGG.

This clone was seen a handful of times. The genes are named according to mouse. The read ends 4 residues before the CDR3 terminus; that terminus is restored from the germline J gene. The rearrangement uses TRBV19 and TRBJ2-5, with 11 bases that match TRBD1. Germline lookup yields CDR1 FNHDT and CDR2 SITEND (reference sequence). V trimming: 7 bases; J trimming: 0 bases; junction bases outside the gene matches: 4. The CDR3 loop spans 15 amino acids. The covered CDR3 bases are TGTGCCAGCGCGGGGGACAGGGGGAACCAAGAC. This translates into CASAGDRGNQD. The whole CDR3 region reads CASAGDRGNQDTQYF.

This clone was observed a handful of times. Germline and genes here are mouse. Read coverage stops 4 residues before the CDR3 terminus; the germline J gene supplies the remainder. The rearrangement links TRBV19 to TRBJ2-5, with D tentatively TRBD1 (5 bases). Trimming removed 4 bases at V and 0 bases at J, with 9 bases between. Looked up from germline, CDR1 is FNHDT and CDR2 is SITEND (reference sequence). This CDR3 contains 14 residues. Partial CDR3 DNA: TGTGCCAGCAGTCTTGACAGTAACCAAGAC. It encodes CASSLDSNQD. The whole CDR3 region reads CASSLDSNQDTQYF.

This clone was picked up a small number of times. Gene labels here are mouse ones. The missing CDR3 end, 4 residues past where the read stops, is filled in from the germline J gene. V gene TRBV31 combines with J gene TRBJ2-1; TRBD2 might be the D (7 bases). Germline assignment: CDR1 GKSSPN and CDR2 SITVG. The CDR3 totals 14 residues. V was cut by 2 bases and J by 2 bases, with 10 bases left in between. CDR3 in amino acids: CAWSKGGDYAEQFF. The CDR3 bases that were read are TGTGCCTGGAGTAAGGGGGGGGACTATGCT. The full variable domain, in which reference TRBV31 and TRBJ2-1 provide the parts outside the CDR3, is AQTIHQWPVAEIKAVGSPLSLGCTIKGKSSPNLYWYWQATGGTLQQLFYSITVGQVESVVQLNLSASRPKDDQFILSTEKLLLSHSGFYLCAWSKGGDYAEQFFGPGTRLTVL.

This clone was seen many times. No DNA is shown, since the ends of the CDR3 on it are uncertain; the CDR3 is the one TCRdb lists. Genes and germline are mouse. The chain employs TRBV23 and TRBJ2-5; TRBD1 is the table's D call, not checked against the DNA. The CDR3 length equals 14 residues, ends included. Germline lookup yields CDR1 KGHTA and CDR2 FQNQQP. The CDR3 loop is CAPAVKQGGDTQYF.

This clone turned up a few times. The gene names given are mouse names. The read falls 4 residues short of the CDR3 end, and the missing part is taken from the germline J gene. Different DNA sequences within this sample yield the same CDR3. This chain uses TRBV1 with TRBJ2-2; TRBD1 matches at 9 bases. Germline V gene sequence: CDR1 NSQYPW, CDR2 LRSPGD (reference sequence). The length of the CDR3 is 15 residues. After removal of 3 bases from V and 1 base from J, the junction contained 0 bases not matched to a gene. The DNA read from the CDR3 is TGCACCTGCAGTGCGACAGGGGGAAACACCGGG. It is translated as CTCSATGGNTG. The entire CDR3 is CTCSATGGNTGQLYF.

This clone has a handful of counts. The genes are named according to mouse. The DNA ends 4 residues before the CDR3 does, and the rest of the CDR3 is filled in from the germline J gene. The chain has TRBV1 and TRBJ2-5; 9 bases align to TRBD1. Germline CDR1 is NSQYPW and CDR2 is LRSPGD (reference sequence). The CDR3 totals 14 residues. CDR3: CTCSPRDREDTQYF. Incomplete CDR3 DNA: TGCACCTGCAGTCCCCGGGACAGGGAAGAC.

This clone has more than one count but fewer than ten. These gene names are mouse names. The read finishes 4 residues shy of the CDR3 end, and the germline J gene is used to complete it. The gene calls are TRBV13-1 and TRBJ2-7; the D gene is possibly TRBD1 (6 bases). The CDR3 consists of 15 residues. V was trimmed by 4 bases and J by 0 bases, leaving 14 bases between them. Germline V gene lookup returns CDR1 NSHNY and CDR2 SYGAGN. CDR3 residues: CASSSPGHSSYEQYF. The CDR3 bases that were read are TGTGCCAGCAGTTCCCCGGGACATAGCTCCTAT.

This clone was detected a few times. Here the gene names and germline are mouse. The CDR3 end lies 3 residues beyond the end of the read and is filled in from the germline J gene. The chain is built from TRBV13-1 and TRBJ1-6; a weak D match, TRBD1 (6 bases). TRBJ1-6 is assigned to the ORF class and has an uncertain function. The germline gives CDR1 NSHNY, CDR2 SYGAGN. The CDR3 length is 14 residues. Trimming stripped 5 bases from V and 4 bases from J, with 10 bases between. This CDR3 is CASRYRVYNSPLYF. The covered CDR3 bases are TGTGCCAGCAGATACAGGGTTTATAATTCGCCC.

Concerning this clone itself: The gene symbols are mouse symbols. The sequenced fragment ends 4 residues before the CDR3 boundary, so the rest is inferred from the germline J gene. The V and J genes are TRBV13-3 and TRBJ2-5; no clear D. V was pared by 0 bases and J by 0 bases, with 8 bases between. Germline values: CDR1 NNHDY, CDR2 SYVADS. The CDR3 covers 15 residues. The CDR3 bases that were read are TGTGCCAGCAGTGATGTAAGGGTTAACCAAGAC. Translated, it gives CASSDVRVNQD. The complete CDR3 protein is CASSDVRVNQDTQYF.

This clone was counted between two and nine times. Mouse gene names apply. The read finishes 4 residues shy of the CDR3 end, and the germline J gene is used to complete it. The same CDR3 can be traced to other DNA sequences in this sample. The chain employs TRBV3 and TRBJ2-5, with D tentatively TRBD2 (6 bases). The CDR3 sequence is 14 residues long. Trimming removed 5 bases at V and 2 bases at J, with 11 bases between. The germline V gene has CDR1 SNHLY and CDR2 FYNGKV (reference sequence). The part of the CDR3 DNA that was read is TGTGCCAGCAGCCCCCGGGACTCCCAAGAC. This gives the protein CASSPRDSQD. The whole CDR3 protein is CASSPRDSQDTQYF.

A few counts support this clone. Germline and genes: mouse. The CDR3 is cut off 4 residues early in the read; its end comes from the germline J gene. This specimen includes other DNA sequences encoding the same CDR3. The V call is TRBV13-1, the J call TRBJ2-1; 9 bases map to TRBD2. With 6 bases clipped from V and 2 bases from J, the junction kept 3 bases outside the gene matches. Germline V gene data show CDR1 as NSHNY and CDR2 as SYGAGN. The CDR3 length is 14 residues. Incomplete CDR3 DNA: TGTGCCAGCACCCCTGGGGGGGACTATGCT. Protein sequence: CASTPGGDYA. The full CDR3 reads CASTPGGDYAEQFF.

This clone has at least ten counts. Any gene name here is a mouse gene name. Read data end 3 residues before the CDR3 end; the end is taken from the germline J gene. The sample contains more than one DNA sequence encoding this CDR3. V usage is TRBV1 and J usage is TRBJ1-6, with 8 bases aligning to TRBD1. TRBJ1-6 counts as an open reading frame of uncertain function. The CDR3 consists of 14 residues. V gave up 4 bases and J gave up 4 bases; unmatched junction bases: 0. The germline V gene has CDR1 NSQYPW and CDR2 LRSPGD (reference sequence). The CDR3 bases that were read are TGCACCTGCAGTGGACAGGGGTATAATTCGCCC. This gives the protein CTCSGQGYNSP. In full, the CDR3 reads CTCSGQGYNSPLYF.

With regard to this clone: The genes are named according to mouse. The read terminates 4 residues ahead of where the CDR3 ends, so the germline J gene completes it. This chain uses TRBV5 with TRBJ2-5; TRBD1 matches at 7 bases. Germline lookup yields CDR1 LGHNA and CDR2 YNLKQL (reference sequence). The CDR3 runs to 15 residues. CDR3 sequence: CASSQESQGKDTQYF. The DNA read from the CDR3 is TGTGCCAGCAGCCAAGAATCACAGGGGAAAGAC.